This T cell receptor beta chain was recovered during a study of shared clonotypes between healthy human individuals. Study-wide context: Donor composition was a couple of women and three men, aged 18 to 49.

About this clone: Antigen unknown.

Whole-study findings and limits: Compared with memory subsets, naive subsets generally had larger estimated richness.

The ends lost 4 bases at V and 3 bases at J; junction bases unmatched: 6. The CDR3 runs to 16 residues. Germline V gene sequence: CDR1 MDHEN, CDR2 SYDVKM. Some clones are missing from TCRdb's copy, which holds only in-frame ones; the method was immunoSEQ multiplex PCR. The table lists fewer than 1.4 million clones, about 84% of them singletons. The clonotype was recovered from a man younger than 35 in good health. Some clones in this sample may be carry-over from other donors' samples. The sample consisted of memory CD4+ T cells from PBMCs. Subset here: CD45RA-negative fraction. The chain links TRBV28 to TRBJ2-2; 9 bases agree with TRBD1. As DNA, the CDR3 is TGTGCCAGCAGTTCAACCGGGACAGGGTACACCGGGGAGCTGTTTTTT. Translating it yields CASSSTGTGYTGELFF. Full variable domain (rest looked up from reference TRBV28 and TRBJ2-2): DVKVTQSSRYLVKRTGEKVFLECVQDMDHENMFWYRQDPGLGLRLIYFSYDVKMKEKGDIPEGYSVSREKKERFSLILESASTNQTSMYLCASSSTGTGYTGELFFGEGSRLTVL.